The rows below give T cell receptor beta chains drawn from one sample of a study of cytomegalovirus exposure and HLA in healthy donors. Generated by immunoSEQ multiplex PCR, the TCRdb table keeps only in-frame clones and is missing some. The data hold 100,000 or so clones, with roughly 74% observed a single time. Sample: PBMCs. These receptors all stem from a woman in her thirties or forties in good health and CMV-seronegative. Both conserved end residues are part of each CDR3. Fields, in order: V gene, CDR3 length, D gene, J gene, clone size, CDR3 protein. A D gene is named only where the DNA matches it firmly. Not all rows give a size; the values are once, few, many and, for expanded clones, a class.

V: TRBV15
length: 16
D: TRBD2
J: TRBJ2-5
size: once
CDR3: CATTKPGLAPQETQYF

V: TRBV5-1
length: 14
D: .
J: TRBJ2-1
size: .
CDR3: CASSLQTSFDEQFF

V: TRBV15
length: 15
D: .
J: TRBJ2-5
size: .
CDR3: CATSRDQGNWETQYF

V: TRBV29-1
length: 14
D: .
J: TRBJ1-2
size: .
CDR3: CSVGSGGANYGYTF

V: TRBV19
length: 15
D: TRBD2
J: TRBJ2-1
size: .
CDR3: CASSGTSGRYNEQFF

V: TRBV19
length: 14
D: .
J: TRBJ2-7
size: few
CDR3: CASSPLSWPYEQYF

V: TRBV7-9
length: 15
D: .
J: TRBJ2-3
size: .
CDR3: CASSLDSAWRDTQYF

V: TRBV7-3
length: 16
D: TRBD2
J: TRBJ2-5
size: .
CDR3: CASSMGLAGGQETQYF

V: TRBV2
length: 15
D: .
J: TRBJ2-7
size: .
CDR3: CASSDRAHSSYEQYF

V: TRBV29-1
length: 14
D: .
J: TRBJ1-2
size: few
CDR3: CSVTGSGLIYGYTF

V: TRBV29-1
length: 14
D: TRBD1
J: TRBJ2-2
size: .
CDR3: CSVGGTGGTGELFF

V: TRBV7-9
length: 16
D: TRBD2
J: TRBJ2-7
size: few
CDR3: CSSSLALAGIAGEQYF

V: TRBV6-6
length: 15
D: TRBD2
J: TRBJ2-7
size: .
CDR3: CASTSERGGRNEQYF

V: TRBV5-1
length: 14
D: .
J: TRBJ2-7
size: .
CDR3: CASSSEPGSYEQYF

V: TRBV7-9
length: 12
D: .
J: TRBJ1-2
size: .
CDR3: CASSLGYEGYTF

V: TRBV28
length: 14
D: TRBD1
J: .
size: .
CDR3: CATTDATGGYEQYF

V: TRBV2
length: 14
D: .
J: TRBJ1-1
size: few
CDR3: CASSALGRNTEAFF

V: TRBV4-3
length: 16
D: .
J: TRBJ1-2
size: .
CDR3: CASSQRPRDSNYGYTF

V: TRBV28
length: 15
D: .
J: TRBJ1-1
size: .
CDR3: CASSVDDSLNTEAFF

V: TRBV9
length: 15
D: .
J: .
size: .
CDR3: CASSVEGGASYEQYF

V: TRBV4-2
length: 19
D: TRBD2
J: TRBJ2-1
size: .
CDR3: CASSQPGLAGGSSYNEQFF

V: TRBV5-8
length: 15
D: .
J: TRBJ2-7
size: .
CDR3: CASSLVGHLGREQYF

V: TRBV10-3
length: 14
D: .
J: TRBJ1-5
size: few
CDR3: CAISESGGSQPQHF

V: TRBV19
length: 16
D: TRBD1
J: TRBJ2-3
size: once
CDR3: CASHQRGTGATDTQYF

V: TRBV30
length: 13
D: TRBD1
J: TRBJ1-1
size: .
CDR3: CAWSDRGFTEAFF

V: TRBV6-5
length: 16
D: TRBD2
J: TRBJ2-7
size: .
CDR3: CASSYLPTSGGREQYF

V: TRBV14
length: 11
D: .
J: TRBJ2-3
size: few
CDR3: CASSHADTQYF

V: TRBV19
length: 13
D: .
J: TRBJ1-5
size: .
CDR3: CASSIERDQPQHF

V: TRBV5-1
length: 14
D: .
J: TRBJ2-3
size: .
CDR3: CASSLADGTDTQYF

V: TRBV9
length: 17
D: TRBD1
J: TRBJ2-2
size: once
CDR3: CASSLSGTAGNTGELFF

V: TRBV9
length: 14
D: .
J: TRBJ1-6
size: .
CDR3: CASSVGSPNSPLHF

V: TRBV19
length: 14
D: .
J: TRBJ2-3
size: .
CDR3: CASSMPGSTDTQYF

V: TRBV19
length: 13
D: .
J: TRBJ1-4
size: once
CDR3: CASSAVRGEKLFF

V: TRBV2
length: 13
D: TRBD1
J: TRBJ1-6
size: .
CDR3: CATAQGVGSPLHF

V: TRBV11-1
length: 16
D: TRBD2
J: TRBJ2-5
size: .
CDR3: CASSWGLAGYQETQYF

V: TRBV18
length: 15
D: .
J: TRBJ2-5
size: .
CDR3: CASSPPQLPRETQYF

V: TRBV5-4
length: 14
D: TRBD1
J: TRBJ2-7
size: .
CDR3: CASRDRQGGNEQYF

V: TRBV28
length: 17
D: TRBD2
J: TRBJ2-5
size: .
CDR3: CASSSLAGFPHQETQYF

V: TRBV5-1
length: 15
D: .
J: TRBJ2-5
size: few
CDR3: CASSGLTSGAETQYF

V: TRBV20-1
length: 11
D: .
J: TRBJ2-7
size: .
CDR3: CSAPLVPEQYF

V: TRBV15
length: 13
D: .
J: TRBJ2-7
size: few
CDR3: CATSRDPPGQKIF

V: TRBV7-2
length: 14
D: .
J: TRBJ2-6
size: once
CDR3: CASSLRAGANVLTF

V: TRBV10-2
length: 13
D: TRBD2
J: TRBJ2-3
size: .
CDR3: CASGLAGADTQYF

V: TRBV9
length: 14
D: .
J: TRBJ2-1
size: .
CDR3: CASSVWLERDEQFF

V: TRBV27
length: 12
D: TRBD1
J: TRBJ1-2
size: .
CDR3: CASRGQTYGYTF

V: TRBV27
length: 14
D: TRBD2
J: TRBJ2-2
size: .
CDR3: CASRRDYNTGELFF

V: TRBV7-9
length: 14
D: TRBD1
J: TRBJ1-6
size: .
CDR3: CASSLVQGDSPLHF

V: TRBV6-1
length: 14
D: TRBD1
J: TRBJ2-5
size: .
CDR3: CASSEDRAQETQYF

V: TRBV5-6
length: 15
D: .
J: TRBJ1-3
size: .
CDR3: CASSQPHLTGNTIYF

V: TRBV11-2
length: 18
D: TRBD1
J: TRBJ1-6
size: .
CDR3: CASSLDGQAISYNSPLHF

V: TRBV7-8
length: 16
D: TRBD2
J: TRBJ2-5
size: .
CDR3: CASSQGTSGGVETQYF

V: TRBV7-3
length: 15
D: TRBD2
J: TRBJ2-7
size: .
CDR3: CASSLMAGGPYEQYF

V: TRBV27
length: 15
D: .
J: TRBJ2-1
size: .
CDR3: CASSLGLDYYNEQFF

V: TRBV9
length: 16
D: .
J: TRBJ2-7
size: .
CDR3: CASSLGLTAKPLEQYF

V: TRBV4-1
length: 16
D: TRBD2
J: TRBJ2-5
size: once
CDR3: CASSQDDDSGFETQYF

V: TRBV19
length: 13
D: TRBD1
J: TRBJ2-7
size: .
CDR3: CASSPGDRRKQYF

V: TRBV5-1
length: 16
D: TRBD2
J: TRBJ2-3
size: .
CDR3: CASSLTSGRATDTQYF

V: TRBV5-4
length: 19
D: TRBD2
J: TRBJ2-1
size: .
CDR3: CASSLGLAGVRDRYNEQFF